What follows is one T cell receptor (beta chain) and its context. Its recognized antigen is unknown. It has no much larger one-base neighbor in the sample; base qualities were not kept. Using the deep immunoSEQ assay, TCR CDR3 regions were amplified from genomic DNA by multiplex PCR. For each cell subset, the extracted genomic DNA was distributed evenly across all wells of several immunoSEQ 96-well plates, and each plate served as one replicate. Each replicate PCR for sorted subsets received about 180 ng genomic DNA, equal to tens of thousands of T cell genomes. The purified libraries were quantified using a Qubit 3.0 fluorometer, sized with a Bioanalyzer 2100, and then quantified again using the KAPA Library Quantification kit. A separate single-read 150-cycle Illumina NextSeq 550 flow cell was used to sequence each immunoSEQ 96-well plate. Per the original workflow: Because the immunoSEQ output included only junctional sequences and no quality scores, the filtering could not be the same as the filtering used for full-length reads. To assign V/J genes and CDR3, sequences were annotated using PyIR, a Python wrapper for IgBLAST v1.9, with IMGT germline references. Reads were filtered out if the reads had weak V/J assignments (E-value above 1e-6), no CDR3, stop codons, out-of-frame junctions, or ambiguous translated residues. V3J clonotypes were defined as sequences sharing an identical inferred V gene, J gene, and CDR3 amino acid sequence. Percentage overlap between repertoires was computed as shared unique clonotypes divided by the size of the smaller repertoire. RTK rarefaction, the Chao1 estimator, and Recon v2.1 estimates of unobserved clonotypes were used to assess repertoire richness. Generation probabilities were computed with OLGA for all TCRbeta clonotypes obtained by the gDNA method from four donors. Not all clones reach the TCRdb copy of this immuneACCESS table, which keeps in-frame sequences only. Checked studies attribute under half of the gap to unresolved V genes and leave the rest unexplained. V, J and clone size are taken as reported in that table, and D and trimming were inferred from the DNA itself. This sample comprises millions of clones, 95% of them detected only once. The top ten clonotypes cover 0.13% of the sample.

The sample comes from a study of shared clonotypes between healthy human individuals (dated by TCRdb to the early 2020s). Broadly, across the study: A few men and a couple of women, aged 18 to 49 years, made up the cohort. For each donor, three plates each were used for CD4 naive and CD4 memory, two plates were used for CD8 naive, and one plate was used for CD8 memory. Blood TCR repertoires of five healthy adults were deeply sequenced to estimate repertoire size and the extent of clonotype sharing between individuals. Libraries were prepared and TCR repertoires were sequenced by different laboratories using diverse techniques, in order to increase sequencing depth and limit assay-specific biases. Leukapheresis yielded between about 0.8 and 8.9 billion PBMCs per donor. Results and caveats for the whole study, not just this receptor: Naive subsets generally had larger estimated clonotype richness than memory subsets did. Pairwise subsampling led to the expectation that sequencing depth would affect the degree of clonotype sharing among donors. The genetic and exposure-history diversity represented was limited by the small number of donors. Sampling was restricted to blood, and TCR repertoires in tissue are likely to differ from TCR repertoires in blood. Clonotypes shared by all four sorted-subset donors showed higher generation probabilities than non-shared clonotypes. Across four donors, around 5% of naive CD4, more than 3% of naive CD8, 2.3% of memory CD4, and approximately 0.4% of memory CD8 clonotypes were shared. Even with the large sequencing depth, rarefaction of the sorted-subset datasets indicated that sequencing was incomplete.

Donors were healthy HIV-negative adults with no recently reported acute infections or vaccinations. Every donor was a Caucasian adult living in Nashville, Tennessee, USA. Magnetic negative selection was used to enrich CD4+ T cells, after which naive cells were positively selected on CD45RA and the negative fraction became the memory subset. After blood collection by leukapheresis, PBMCs were isolated using Ficoll-Histopaque density gradient centrifugation and then cryopreserved in the vapor phase of liquid nitrogen. Analytical flow cytometry was used to check the purity and quantity of every magnetically sorted T cell population. From each sorted fraction, genomic DNA was isolated and quantified by UV absorbance on a Nanodrop 2000c. CDR3 length: 13 amino acids, cysteine to phenylalanine. Here the CDR3 DNA is all that survives: 39 bases in frame from base 1. Cut back by 8 bases and 5 bases, the V and J ends lie 10 bases apart. The germline V gene supplies CDR1 WSHSY and CDR2 SAAADI.

This TCR was recovered from a man aged 18 to 30 in good health. The sequenced sample consisted of naive CD4+ T cells sorted from blood. The sample's cell subset or site label, in plain terms: CD45RA+ positively selected. The chain was built from TRBV10-2 and TRBJ1-6; a confident D gene designation cannot be given. The CDR3 here reads CASWSGNNSPLHF. The nucleotide sequence is TGCGCCAGCTGGTCGGGGAATAATTCACCCCTCCACTTT.